Listed below are T cell receptor beta chains from one sample, sequenced in a study of graft-versus-host responses after intestinal transplantation. Their antigen targets remain unknown. Data came from immunoSEQ multiplex PCR; TCRdb stores just in-frame clones and leaves some out. The repertoire has about 120,000 clones, just under 95% of them found once; the top ten carry around 0.12%. This specimen consisted of unstimulated CD4+ T cells sorted from spleen or lymph node cells, obtained before intestinal transplant. The receptor source for this set is a human donor who received an intestinal transplant. Each CDR3 is given with its conserved first and last residue. D genes are given only for firm matches. Clone size is not always given. Where it is, it says once, few, many or a class for expanded clones.

TRBJ2-7 TRBV6-5 - - TGTGCCAGCAGTTACTCGCCCGCCCAGCACTACTACGAGCAGTACTTC CASSYSPAQHYYEQYF
TRBJ1-2 TRBV29-1 - - TGCAGCGTTGAACGGGGCGCCGGATATGGCTACACCTTC CSVERGAGYGYTF
TRBJ1-2 TRBV28 - - TGTGCCAGCAGCTCCTCCGGGGGGGAAGACTATGGCTACACCTTC CASSSSGGEDYGYTF
TRBJ2-7 TRBV6-5 TRBD1 - TGTGCCAGCAGTTACGACAGGGCGTACGAGCAGTACTTC CASSYDRAYEQYF
TRBJ1-1 TRBV2 TRBD1 - TGTGCCAGCGGACGAAACCTCGGACAGGGGGCAGGGAACACTGAAGCTTTCTTT CASGRNLGQGAGNTEAFF
TRBJ1-2 TRBV7-2 TRBD1 few TGTGCCAGCAGCCATCAGGGACAGTCTTCGGTCTATGGCTACACCTTC CASSHQGQSSVYGYTF
TRBJ2-1 TRBV5-1 - - TGCGCCAGCAGCTTGGTCGGAAGCTCCTACAATGAGCAGTTCTTC CASSLVGSSYNEQFF
TRBJ2-7 TRBV18 TRBD1 - TGTGCCAGCTCTTCCGGGACAGGGGTGGACGAGCAGTACTTC CASSSGTGVDEQYF
TRBJ2-1 TRBV4-1 TRBD2 once TGCGCCAGCAGCCAGCTAGCGGGCTCCTACAATGAGCAGTTCTTC CASSQLAGSYNEQFF
TRBJ2-2 TRBV30 - - TGTGCCTGGGCCAAACTAGCCCCCGGGGAGCTGTTTTTT CAWAKLAPGELFF
TRBJ1-2 TRBV6-5 TRBD1 - TGTGCCAGTAGACAGGGAGCCTCTAACTATGGCTACACCTTC CASRQGASNYGYTF
TRBJ2-5 TRBV5-1 TRBD1 - TGCGCCAGCAGCTGGACAGGGAGACAAGAGACCCAGTACTTC CASSWTGRQETQYF
TRBJ2-7 TRBV10-3 - once TGTGCCATCAGTGAGTCGTCGTTACAGGCCCTAGCGAGCTACGAGCAGTACTTC CAISESSLQALASYEQYF
TRBJ2-3 TRBV5-1 - - TGCGCCAGCAGCTTGGCCGGCCCAAGGGAAGATACGCAGTATTTT CASSLAGPREDTQYF
TRBJ2-7 TRBV18 TRBD2 - TGTGCCAGCTCGGAGAGAACTAGCGGGAGCTCCGAGCAGTACTTC CASSERTSGSSEQYF
TRBJ1-5 TRBV28 - - TGTGCCAGCAGTTTTGGTAATCAGCCCCAGCATTTT CASSFGNQPQHF
TRBJ2-3 TRBV19 TRBD2 - TGTGCCAGTAGCCCCCGTTCGGGGGGTACGCAGTATTTT CASSPRSGGTQYF
TRBJ2-6 TRBV7-8 TRBD2 - TGTGCCAGCAGCCGGAGGCGGGAGGGCCTGAGATCTGGGGCCAACGTCCTGACTTTC CASSRRREGLRSGANVLTF
TRBJ2-5 TRBV5-1 TRBD2 - TGCGCCAGCTCTGATAGCGGGGGAAGAGAGACCCAGTACTTC CASSDSGGRETQYF
TRBJ1-1 TRBV19 - - TGTGCCAGTAGTATGGTGGCAGGGCAGAACACTGAAGCTTTCTTT CASSMVAGQNTEAFF
TRBJ1-5 TRBV19 - - TGTGCCAGTACAGGGCTGAGCAATCAGCCCCAGCATTTT CASTGLSNQPQHF
TRBJ2-1 TRBV25-1 TRBD2 - TGTGCCAGTGGGTTGGGACTAGCTTTCAATGAGCAGTTCTTC CASGLGLAFNEQFF
TRBJ1-1 TRBV5-6 - - TGTGCCAGCAGCCAAATCTCGAACCCTGCAAACACTGAAGCTTTCTTT CASSQISNPANTEAFF
TRBJ2-3 TRBV2 - - TGTGCCAGCAGGGAGCGGGCTAGAAGCACAGATACGCAGTATTTT CASRERARSTDTQYF
TRBJ2-3 TRBV27 TRBD2 - TGTGCCAGCAGTCAAAGGACTAGCCCTAAGATATGGGATACGCAGTATTTT CASSQRTSPKIWDTQYF
TRBJ2-7 TRBV12-5 - - TGTGCTAGTGGTTTGGTAAGCGAGCAGTACTTC CASGLVSEQYF
TRBJ2-1 TRBV9 - - TGTGCCAGCAGCGTAGGAGTTCGGGCCACTACATCCTACAATGAGCAGTTCTTC CASSVGVRATTSYNEQFF
TRBJ2-3 TRBV10-1 TRBD2 - TGCGCCAGCAGTGAGGGACTAGCGGCTTACACAGATACGCAGTATTTT CASSEGLAAYTDTQYF
TRBJ1-2 TRBV30 TRBD1 - TGTGCCTGGAGTATCCAGGGGGACGACCGGGGCTACACCTTC CAWSIQGDDRGYTF
TRBJ2-3 TRBV4-1 - - TGCGCCAGCAGCCACCGCCAGGGGAAAACTAGCCAACGATGGGGAGATACGCAGTATTTT CASSHRQGKTSQRWGDTQYF
TRBJ1-3 TRBV5-1 - - TGCGCCAGCAGCCATTCCTCAGGGACGGCTGGAAACACCATATATTTT CASSHSSGTAGNTIYF
TRBJ2-7 TRBV7-3 TRBD1 - TGTGCCAGCAGCTTGAACAGGGGCTACGAGCAGTACTTC CASSLNRGYEQYF
TRBJ2-5 TRBV5-8 - - TGTGCCAGCAGCTTCGTCACGGAGACCCAGTACTTC CASSFVTETQYF
TRBJ2-2 TRBV28 - - TGTGCCAGCAGTTCCCCGGGACCCTTGGGGCCTGGGGAGCTGTTTTTT CASSSPGPLGPGELFF
TRBJ2-7 TRBV15 - - TGTGCCACCAGCAGAGGAAACGGGATGCTCTCCTACGAGCAGTACTTC CATSRGNGMLSYEQYF
TRBJ2-3 TRBV30 - - TGTGCCTGGAGTGTAAGGCTGACAGATACGCAGTATTTT CAWSVRLTDTQYF
TRBJ1-6 TRBV7-9 - - TGTGCCAGCAGCTCAATCGGCTCCTATAATTCACCCCTCCACTTT CASSSIGSYNSPLHF
TRBJ2-7 TRBV9 - - TGTGCCAGCAGCGTAGCTGAAAACGAGCAGTACTTC CASSVAENEQYF
TRBJ2-3 TRBV2 - - TGTGCAGCTAGACAGGAGAGCACAGATACGCAGTATTTT CAARQESTDTQYF
TRBJ2-7 TRBV5-4 TRBD2 - TGTGCCAGCAGCAGCGGGACTGTGCGTAGCGAGCAGTACTTC CASSSGTVRSEQYF
TRBJ1-2 TRBV20-1 - - TGCAGTGCTGGGTTTAACTATGGCTACACCTTC CSAGFNYGYTF
TRBJ1-6 TRBV28 - - TGTGCCAGCAAGCCCGGGGGACTGGGGAATTCACCCCTCCACTTT CASKPGGLGNSPLHF
TRBJ2-7 TRBV5-4 - - TGTGCCAGCATCCCCCTGGGAGCGGGTGAACAGGACGAGCAGTACTTC CASIPLGAGEQDEQYF
TRBJ2-5 TRBV29-1 - - TGCAGCGTTGAAGAAAGGGCTGGCGAGACCCAGTACTTC CSVEERAGETQYF
TRBJ2-5 TRBV7-2 - - TGTGCCAGCAGCCCAGTCCGGCAAGAGACCCAGTACTTC CASSPVRQETQYF
TRBJ2-4 TRBV9 - - TGTGCCAGCAGTTCCGGGGCCATCCTCAAAAACATTCAGTACTTC CASSSGAILKNIQYF